This entry lists 21 T cell receptor beta chains sequenced from one sample in a study of shared clonotypes between healthy human individuals (TCRdb year 2020). To prepare the library, the immunoSEQ multiplex PCR assay was applied. This is the immuneACCESS table as TCRdb keeps it, with only in-frame sequences that have V and J called. A part of the clones is gone; compared with another copy, unresolved V genes explain less than half, and the rest is unexplained. The sample contains about 480,000 clones, about four fifths of them found a single time. Of the sample, 10% to 15% falls within the top ten clones. Sequenced material: PBMCs. These receptors were obtained from a woman aged 40-49 years in good health. Some clones in this sample may be carry-over from other donors' samples.

The chain combines TRBV30 with TRBJ2-7, with TRBD1 matching 7 bases. The CDR3 is made up of 14 amino acids. The germline CDR1 and CDR2 sequences are GTSNPN and SVGIG (reference sequence). Trimming cost V 5 bases and J 2 bases; bases outside gene matches: 9. This CDR3 reads CAWEDRTKPYEQYF. CDR3 in DNA: TGTGCCTGGGAGGACAGGACGAAACCCTACGAGCAGTACTTC.

This chain uses TRBV7-9 with TRBJ2-5; 9 bases agree with TRBD2. The junction had 4 bases not matched to a gene; V was cut back by 6 bases and J by 5 bases. This CDR3 has 13 residues. The V gene's germline CDR1 is SEHNR and CDR2 FQNEAQ (reference sequence). The CDR3 sequence: CASSIAGAETQYF. The CDR3 nucleotides read TGTGCCAGCAGTATAGCGGGAGCGGAGACCCAGTACTTC.

This chain connects TRBV5-4 to TRBJ2-7; 12 nucleotides align to TRBD2. Losses at the gene ends were 4 bases for V and 4 bases for J; bases not matched to a gene: 6. Germline V gene data show CDR1 as SGHNT and CDR2 as YYREEE (reference sequence). The CDR3 is 15 amino acids. The CDR3 nucleotides are TGTGCCAGCAGCCGCCGACTAGCGGGAGCGTACGAGCAGTACTTC. It is translated as CASSRRLAGAYEQYF.

This chain joins TRBV9 and TRBJ1-1, with TRBD1 as a possible D gene (5 bases). The CDR3 has 14 amino acids. V shed 4 bases and J shed 1 base, with 11 bases lying between them. Germline lookup yields CDR1 SGDLS and CDR2 YYNGEE. CDR3 amino acids: CASSTLTANTEAFF. In nucleotides, the CDR3 is TGTGCCAGCAGCACGCTGACAGCGAACACTGAAGCTTTCTTT.

The rearrangement joins TRBV30 to TRBJ1-1; TRBD1 matches at 8 bases. Germline V lookup: CDR1 GTSNPN, CDR2 SVGIG (reference sequence). V lost 4 bases to trimming and J lost 11 bases; unmatched junction nucleotides: 15. The CDR3 is made up of 14 amino acids. Written as DNA, the CDR3 is TGTGCCTGGAACTCGGCAGGGGGCGCTTGGGGGGCTTTCTTT. It translates to CAWNSAGGAWGAFF.

The chain has TRBV7-2 and TRBJ2-2; 9 nucleotides match TRBD2. This CDR3 is built from 16 residues. The germline gives CDR1 SGHTA, CDR2 FQGNSA. Trimming took 3 bases from V and 2 from J; bases not matched to a gene: 4. CDR3 amino acids: CASSFSSGTNTGELFF. CDR3 bases: TGTGCCAGCAGCTTTTCTAGCGGGACTAACACCGGGGAGCTGTTTTTT.

This clone occurred many times. The rearrangement uses TRBV6-4 and TRBJ2-5; 12 bases align to TRBD2. CDR3 length: 15 amino acids. Germline values: CDR1 MRHNA, CDR2 SNTAGT. The J segment lost 1 base and the V segment lost 6 bases, leaving 3 bases of the junction unmatched. CDR3 nucleotides: TGTGCCAGCAGCCAGACTAGCGGGAGCCAAGAGACCCAGTACTTC. Amino acid sequence: CASSQTSGSQETQYF.

Remarks on this clone: Since a far larger clone is one base different, this is likely a read error. The chain employs TRBV5-1 and TRBJ2-7; 7 nucleotides match TRBD1. The CDR3 has 15 residues. Germline V gene sequence: CDR1 SGHRS, CDR2 YFSETQ. CDR3 coding DNA: TGCGCCGGCAGCACAGACGGACAGGAAATCTACGAGCAGTACTTC. Encoded protein: CAGSTDGQEIYEQYF.

The V gene is TRBV19, the J gene TRBJ2-5, with TRBD1 as a possible D gene (6 bases). CDR1 and CDR2 from the germline V gene are LNHDA and SQIVND (reference sequence). The CDR3 has 14 amino acids. Trimming removed 4 bases from V and 5 bases from J, with 14 bases in between. CDR3 sequence: CASSKTGTTETQYF. CDR3 DNA: TGTGCCAGTAGTAAGACAGGCACAACGGAGACCCAGTACTTC.

V and J are TRBV2 and TRBJ1-5; D is undetermined. Germline V CDR1 and CDR2: SNHLY, FYNNEI. Trimming took off 6 bases at V and 4 bases at J, with 7 bases between the two ends. The CDR3 sequence is 12 residues long. This CDR3 is CASSANNQPQHF. The CDR3 DNA follows: TGTGCCAGCAGCGCCAATAATCAGCCCCAGCATTTT.

The CDR3 region is CASSVGLSSQGSYEQYF. The CDR3 nucleotides read TGTGCCAGCAGCGTCGGGCTCTCCTCCCAGGGGTCCTACGAGCAGTACTTC. The chain employs TRBV9 and TRBJ2-7; possible D gene TRBD1, 6 bases. V was clipped by 2 bases and J by 1 base, with 19 bases between them. Looked up from germline, CDR1 is SGDLS and CDR2 is YYNGEE. The CDR3 runs 17 residues.

The chain is built from TRBV25-1 and TRBJ2-1; a weak D match, TRBD1 (5 bases). The germline V gene has CDR1 MGHDK and CDR2 SYGVNS. The CDR3 loop spans 16 amino acids. The V end lost 1 base, the J end lost 5 bases, and 15 bases lay between the germline ends. The CDR3 reads CASSEFKGLGDNEQFF. In nucleotides, the CDR3 is TGTGCCAGCAGTGAATTTAAGGGGCTAGGGGACAATGAGCAGTTCTTC.

The table lists this clone with a few counts. This chain links TRBV5-1 with TRBJ2-3; 9 bases agree with TRBD2. This CDR3 region has 16 residues. CDR1 is SGHRS, CDR2 YFSETQ, per germline. Germline trimming cut 0 bases from V and 6 bases from J; bases unmatched to any gene: 8. CDR3 region: CASSLETPLAGDTQYF. The CDR3 nucleotides are TGCGCCAGCAGCTTGGAAACCCCCCTAGCGGGGGATACGCAGTATTTT.

The CDR3 sequence: CASTQGPNQPQHF. CDR3 DNA: TGTGCCAGCACCCAGGGCCCCAATCAGCCCCAGCATTTT. The rearrangement links TRBV6-5 to TRBJ1-5; weak D call: TRBD1 (5 bases). CDR1 and CDR2 from the germline V gene are MNHEY and SVGAGI. Trimming shortened V by 7 bases and J by 3 bases, and 10 bases separated the two germline ends. The CDR3 spans 13 residues.

The chain joins TRBV7-9 to TRBJ1-1, with 11 positions matching TRBD1. With V trimmed by 6 bases and J by 7 bases, 4 bases remained unmatched. The CDR3 consists of 13 residues. Germline V gene data show CDR1 as SEHNR and CDR2 as FQNEAQ (reference sequence). In DNA form, the CDR3 reads TGTGCCAGCAGATGGACAGGGGGCATTGAAGCTTTCTTT. Amino acid sequence: CASRWTGGIEAFF.

For this clone: A read error may explain this, as a much larger clone is one base away. The V gene is TRBV28, the J gene TRBJ2-2; D remains unclear. The CDR3 runs 12 residues. The germline CDR1 and CDR2 sequences are MDHEN and SYDVKM. CDR3 coding DNA: TGTGCCGGCAGTCCCCAAATCGGGGAGCTGTTTTTT. This gives the protein CAGSPQIGELFF.

The rearrangement uses TRBV7-3 and TRBJ2-5; perhaps TRBD1 as D (5 bases). Germline assignment: CDR1 SGHTA and CDR2 FQGTGA. The germline V and J ends were trimmed by 2 bases and 4 bases, with 14 bases remaining between them. The length of the CDR3 is 15 residues. The CDR3 nucleotides read TGTGCCAGCAGCTTAGGGAATAGGGGATCAGAGACCCAGTACTTC. Amino acid sequence: CASSLGNRGSETQYF. Combining the CDR3 with reference TRBV7-3 and TRBJ2-5 gives the whole variable domain GAGVSQTPSNKVTEKGKYVELRCDPISGHTALYWYRQSLGQGPEFLIYFQGTGAADDSGLPNDRFFAVRPEGSVSTLKIQRTERGDSAVYLCASSLGNRGSETQYFGPGTRLLVL.

The sample holds one count of this clone. The chain is built from TRBV5-1 and TRBJ2-1; 8 nucleotides agree with TRBD1. J lost 9 bases, V lost 0 bases, and 8 bases had no gene match. Germline loops: CDR1 SGHRS, CDR2 YFSETQ. There are 15 residues in the CDR3. CDR3 nucleotides: TGCGCCAGCAGCTTGGTAGGCCAGGGGGCTCGTGAGCAGTTCTTC. As protein: CASSLVGQGAREQFF.

The V gene is TRBV6-4, the J gene TRBJ1-1; D ambiguous. Trimming shortened V by 2 bases and J by 3 bases, and 7 bases separated the two germline ends. The CDR3 extends over 13 amino acids. The germline CDR1 and CDR2 sequences are MRHNA and SNTAGT. The CDR3 region has the DNA TGTGCCAGCAGTGACAACCGAGACACTGAAGCTTTCTTT. Amino acids: CASSDNRDTEAFF.

This sequence joins TRBV28 and TRBJ2-2; D may be TRBD2 (6 bases). Germline assignment: CDR1 MDHEN and CDR2 SYDVKM. The germline V and J ends were trimmed by 2 bases and 7 bases, with 8 bases remaining between them. This CDR3 is built from 13 residues. CDR3 in amino acids: CASSLGGSGELFF. The CDR3 bases are TGTGCCAGCAGTTTAGGAGGGAGCGGGGAGCTGTTTTTT. The full variable domain, completed using reference TRBV28 and TRBJ2-2, is DVKVTQSSRYLVKRTGEKVFLECVQDMDHENMFWYRQDPGLGLRLIYFSYDVKMKEKGDIPEGYSVSREKKERFSLILESASTNQTSMYLCASSLGGSGELFFGEGSRLTVL.

This clone came up a few times. This sample also contains other DNA sequences that code for the same CDR3. The CDR3 coding sequence is TGTGCCAGCAGCTTAGGTCGGAACACTGAAGCTTTCTTT. Protein: CASSLGRNTEAFF. The chain combines TRBV7-3 with TRBJ1-1; D not resolved. The V end was cut by 2 bases, the J end by 1 base, with 5 bases between. From germline, CDR1 is SGHTA and CDR2 FQGTGA. This CDR3 region has 13 residues.